These 30 T cell receptor beta chains were sequenced from one sample in a study of blood T cell repertoires in COVID-19. The method was immunoSEQ multiplex PCR; TCRdb's version includes in-frame clones alone and lacks a portion of them. The profile covers roughly 200,000 clones, with about 80% appearing a single time and around 7.8% taken by the ten largest. Sequenced input: peripheral blood. The origin of the receptors is a woman of 80 years or more with COVID-19, enrolled during active disease.

The rearrangement joins TRBV19 to TRBJ2-4, with TRBD2 identical over 9 bases. The CDR3 spans 15 residues. The germline gives CDR1 LNHDA, CDR2 SQIVND (reference sequence). The V and J ends lost 4 bases and 8 bases, in that order; junction bases with no gene match: 9. CDR3 nucleotide sequence: TGTGCCAGTAGTACGATAGCGGGAGTCAGGGACATTCAGTACTTC. Protein sequence: CASSTIAGVRDIQYF.

The rearrangement joins TRBV28 to TRBJ2-4, with D possibly TRBD1 on 6 matching bases. The germline CDR1 and CDR2 sequences are MDHEN and SYDVKM. The V gene lost 6 bases and the J gene lost 1 base, with 16 bases spanning the gap. The CDR3 is 16 residues long. The CDR3 region is CASSSGQLGAKNIQYF. In DNA form, the CDR3 reads TGTGCCAGCAGCTCAGGACAGCTCGGGGCCAAAAACATTCAGTACTTC.

The J gene is TRBJ2-3, the V gene TRBV5-1, with D possibly matching TRBD1 (6 bases). Trimming shortened V by 7 bases and J by 2 bases, and 14 bases separated the two germline ends. The CDR3 extends over 14 amino acids. The germline V gene has CDR1 SGHRS and CDR2 YFSETQ. The CDR3 here is CASGLGGHTDTQYF. CDR3 coding DNA: TGCGCCAGCGGATTAGGGGGACACACAGATACGCAGTATTTT.

This clone turned up a few times. The chain is built from TRBV11-1 and TRBJ2-1, with D possibly TRBD1 on 6 matching bases. The germline CDR1 and CDR2 sequences are SGHAT and FQDESV (reference sequence). V was shortened by 5 bases and J by 1 base, with 9 bases between the two germline ends. The CDR3 covers 14 residues. CDR3 region: CASSPTGSYNEQFF. As DNA, the CDR3 is TGTGCCAGCAGCCCGACAGGTTCCTACAATGAGCAGTTCTTC.

V usage is TRBV11-2 and J usage is TRBJ1-2; D is ambiguous. The CDR3 runs to 16 residues. V lost 5 bases to trimming and J lost 4 bases, with 20 bases between them. Germline CDR1 reads SGHAT; CDR2 reads FQNNGV. The CDR3 protein is CASSLELHSRSYGYTF. The DNA of the CDR3 is TGTGCCAGCAGCCTCGAACTCCATTCTCGGAGCTATGGCTACACCTTC. Based on the CDR3 plus reference TRBV11-2 and TRBJ1-2, the full variable domain is EAGVAQSPRYKIIEKRQSVAFWCNPISGHATLYWYQQILGQGPKLLIQFQNNGVVDDSQLPKDRFSAERLKGVDSTLKIQPAKLEDSAVYLCASSLELHSRSYGYTFGSGTRLTVV.

The chain combines TRBV6-5 with TRBJ2-7; a weak D match, TRBD2 (8 bases). The CDR3 covers 15 residues. Germline CDR1 reads MNHEY; CDR2 reads SVGAGI. V lost 7 bases and J 6 bases, leaving 22 bases between the germline ends. The CDR3 sequence: CASTPGGTESGEQYF. CDR3 DNA: TGTGCCAGCACCCCGGGAGGGACAGAAAGTGGCGAGCAGTACTTC.

The chain recombines TRBV6-1 with TRBJ1-1; D perhaps matches TRBD1 (6 bases). The V and J ends lost 3 bases and 8 bases respectively, with 28 bases between them. The germline CDR1 and CDR2 sequences are MNHNS and SASEGT. This CDR3 spans 18 amino acids. The CDR3 nucleotides are TGTGCCAGCAGTGAGATTACCCCCACGCAGGGGCGGGGGACCGAAGCTTTCTTT. This translates into CASSEITPTQGRGTEAFF.

V gene TRBV7-6 combines with J gene TRBJ1-4; 7 bases map to TRBD1. Germline CDR1 is SGHVS and CDR2 is FNYEAQ. CDR3 length: 14 amino acids. The junction had 4 bases not matched to a gene; V was cut back by 3 bases and J by 6 bases. CDR3 DNA: TGTGCCAGCAGCTTGGGGACAGTGGATGAAAAACTGTTTTTT. It translates to CASSLGTVDEKLFF.

This chain links TRBV10-3 with TRBJ2-5, with D perhaps TRBD1 (5 bases). V gave up 10 bases and J gave up 3 bases, with 12 bases separating them. The CDR3 is made up of 12 amino acids. The germline V gene encodes CDR1 ENHRY and CDR2 SYGVKD. The CDR3 sequence is CATGLAEETQYF. CDR3 nucleotide sequence: TGTGCCACAGGGCTGGCGGAAGAGACCCAGTACTTC.

Worth noting for this clone: The junction departs from the called germline gene at one end, perhaps through a read error. V is TRBV10-1 and J is TRBJ1-5; D ambiguous. This CDR3 has 13 amino acids. Germline V gives CDR1 WNHNN, CDR2 SYGVQD (reference sequence). CDR3 loop: CATSRGEGQPQHF. The DNA for the CDR3 is TGCGCCACCAGTCGGGGTGAGGGTCAGCCCCAGCATTTT.

This clone has only a few counts. V and J are TRBV5-1 and TRBJ2-7, with 11 bases aligning to TRBD1. The CDR3 totals 16 residues. Germline assignment: CDR1 SGHRS and CDR2 YFSETQ. Trimming took 7 bases from V and 5 from J; bases not matched to a gene: 14. The chain's CDR3 is CASRPGLPGQGDEQYF. The DNA for the CDR3 is TGCGCCAGCCGCCCAGGGCTCCCGGGACAGGGGGACGAGCAGTACTTC. The whole variable domain, filled in from reference TRBV5-1 and TRBJ2-7, reads KAGVTQTPRYLIKTRGQQVTLSCSPISGHRSVSWYQQTPGQGLQFLFEYFSETQRNKGNFPGRFSGRQFSNSRSEMNVSTLELGDSALYLCASRPGLPGQGDEQYFGPGTRLTVT.

The chain uses TRBV27 and TRBJ1-4; D gene uncertain. V lost 7 bases, J lost 0 bases, and 9 bases lay in between. CDR1 and CDR2 from the germline V gene are MNHEY and SMNVEV (reference sequence). The CDR3 is made up of 14 amino acids. This chain's CDR3 is CASMRTATNEKLFF. The CDR3 DNA follows: TGTGCCAGCATGAGGACTGCAACTAATGAAAAACTGTTTTTT.

The chain employs TRBV28 and TRBJ1-5; D uncertain. The CDR3 totals 13 residues. Germline values: CDR1 MDHEN, CDR2 SYDVKM. V lost 3 bases, J lost 7 bases, and 10 bases lay in between. The CDR3 sequence: CASSFPSHQPQHF. The CDR3 DNA sequence: TGTGCCAGCAGTTTTCCGTCACACCAGCCCCAGCATTTT.

A single count supports this clone. V gene TRBV5-1 combines with J gene TRBJ2-3; 8 nucleotides align to TRBD1. V lost 2 bases to trimming and J lost 4 bases; unmatched junction nucleotides: 12. The germline V gene encodes CDR1 SGHRS and CDR2 YFSETQ. This CDR3 contains 17 residues. The CDR3 DNA follows: TGCGCCAGCAGCTTTGACGGGACCCAGGGGGCATCAGATACGCAGTATTTT. As protein: CASSFDGTQGASDTQYF.

This rearrangement joins TRBV3-1 (or the pseudogene TRBV3-2) to TRBJ1-5, with D unclear. The CDR3 runs 14 residues. V gave up 1 base and J gave up 3 bases, with 7 bases separating them. Germline assignment: CDR1 LGHDT and CDR2 YNNKEL (reference sequence). The CDR3 is CASSQAGANQPQHF. The CDR3 DNA reads as TGTGCCAGCAGCCAAGCCGGTGCCAATCAGCCCCAGCATTTT.

The J gene is TRBJ2-1, the V gene TRBV3-1 (or the pseudogene TRBV3-2); D is possibly TRBD2 (5 bases). Germline CDR1 LGHDT, CDR2 YNNKEL (reference sequence). This CDR3 spans 13 amino acids. Deletions cut 7 bases from V and 7 bases from J, with 14 bases between. The CDR3 protein is CASTTWAGNEQFF. CDR3 sequence (DNA): TGTGCCAGCACCACTTGGGCGGGTAATGAGCAGTTCTTC.

Only one count was recorded for this clone. The chain carries TRBV2 and TRBJ2-3; TRBD2 might be the D (5 bases). Trimming took 7 bases from V and 6 from J, leaving 11 bases between them. The germline gives CDR1 SNHLY, CDR2 FYNNEI. The CDR3 runs to 12 residues. CDR3: CASTPQRDTQYF. DNA for the CDR3: TGTGCCAGCACCCCCCAGCGGGATACGCAGTATTTT.

The chain carries TRBV4-2 and TRBJ2-2; 12 bases align to TRBD2. Unmatched junction bases numbered 15, after V lost 5 bases and J lost 5 bases. CDR3 size: 19 residues. From germline, CDR1 is LGHNA and CDR2 YNFKEQ. The chain's CDR3 is CASSAIIGLAGGRTGELFF. In DNA, the CDR3 is TGTGCCAGCAGCGCGATAATAGGGCTAGCGGGGGGGCGGACCGGGGAGCTGTTTTTT.

This clone was detected only a few times. J is TRBJ1-1 and V is TRBV27; 7 bases map to TRBD1. With V trimmed by 2 bases and J by 0 bases, 3 bases remained unmatched. The length of the CDR3 is 15 residues. CDR1 is MNHEY, CDR2 SMNVEV, per germline (reference sequence). As DNA, the CDR3 is TGTGCCAGCAGTTTACAGGGGGAAGTGAACACTGAAGCTTTCTTT. Protein product: CASSLQGEVNTEAFF.

This chain connects TRBV6-5 to TRBJ1-2; D might be TRBD1 (6 bases). The CDR3 totals 15 residues. The germline CDR1 and CDR2 sequences are MNHEY and SVGAGI. V was pared by 5 bases and J by 2 bases, with 15 bases between. The DNA for the CDR3 is TGTGCCAGCAGTCTTACAGGGTCGGGGAACTATGGCTACACCTTC. It specifies CASSLTGSGNYGYTF.

CDR3 sequence reads: CASSAGRGNQPQHF. The CDR3 nucleotides read TGTGCCAGCAGCGCAGGCAGGGGAAATCAGCCCCAGCATTTT. The J gene is TRBJ1-5, the V gene TRBV9, with D possibly TRBD1 on 6 matching bases. The CDR3 loop spans 14 amino acids. V was trimmed by 3 bases and J by 4 bases, leaving 11 bases between them. Germline CDR1 is SGDLS and CDR2 is YYNGEE.

In nucleotides, the CDR3 is TGTGCCAGCAGCGTTAAAGCAGGACAGGGCCATAATGAAAAACTGTTTTTT. It encodes CASSVKAGQGHNEKLFF. The chain has TRBV9 and TRBJ1-4; TRBD1 agrees at 8 bases. Per the germline V gene, CDR1 is SGDLS and CDR2 is YYNGEE. The CDR3 has 17 residues. Trimming at V came to 2 bases and at J to 4 bases, leaving 10 bases not matched to a gene.

This chain links TRBV6-2 or TRBV6-3 with TRBJ2-3; possible D gene TRBD2, 5 bases. The V end was cut by 0 bases, the J end by 3 bases, with 7 bases between. This CDR3 comprises 14 residues. Germline V gene sequence: CDR1 MNHEY, CDR2 SVGEGT. For the CDR3, the DNA is TGTGCCAGCAGTTACTCCGGGATTACAGATACGCAGTATTTT. Translating it yields CASSYSGITDTQYF.

The CDR3 nucleotides are TGTGCCAGCAGACCGTGGGACAGGGGTTTCAATGAGCAGTTCTTC. Amino acid sequence: CASRPWDRGFNEQFF. The chain employs TRBV28 and TRBJ2-1; TRBD1 agrees at 10 bases. V trimming: 6 bases; J trimming: 6 bases; junction bases outside the gene matches: 8. Germline V lookup: CDR1 MDHEN, CDR2 SYDVKM. The CDR3 runs 15 residues.

The V call is TRBV5-1, the J call TRBJ2-2, with a tentative D call TRBD1 (6 bases). Trimming shortened V by 4 bases and J by 6 bases, and 10 bases separated the two germline ends. The CDR3 consists of 13 residues. In germline, CDR1 is SGHRS, CDR2 YFSETQ. The CDR3 DNA sequence: TGCGCCAGCAGCAACAGGGTACCCGGGGAGCTGTTTTTT. Residues: CASSNRVPGELFF.

The chain recombines TRBV6-5 with TRBJ1-5; tentatively, D is TRBD1 (5 bases). This CDR3 region has 14 residues. Trimming cost V 4 bases and J 2 bases, with 9 bases left between them. The germline CDR1 and CDR2 sequences are MNHEY and SVGAGI. CDR3 loop: CASSSGVGNQPQHF. The CDR3 bases are TGTGCCAGCAGTTCGGGGGTGGGCAATCAGCCCCAGCATTTT.

Regarding this clone: Compared with germline, one end of the junction differs, possibly owing to a read error. The chain has TRBV5-4 and TRBJ2-1, with a weak D call TRBD1 (6 bases). Germline V gene sequence: CDR1 SGHNT, CDR2 YYREEE (reference sequence). This CDR3 comprises 15 residues. The CDR3 region has the DNA TGTGCCAGCAGCTTGAACCAGGGGTCCTCCAATGAGCAGTTCTTC. Translating it yields CASSLNQGSSNEQFF.

The V gene is TRBV18, the J gene TRBJ2-3, with D possibly TRBD1 on 6 matching bases. CDR1 and CDR2 (germline): KGHSH, LQKENI. The CDR3 is made up of 13 amino acids. Trimming removed 3 bases from V and 8 bases from J, with 12 bases in between. The CDR3 spells CASSPDRGGTQYF. The CDR3 DNA is TGTGCCAGCTCACCCGACCGAGGGGGTACGCAGTATTTT.

The chain uses TRBV3-1 (or the pseudogene TRBV3-2) and TRBJ1-3, with 9 bases lining up with TRBD1. CDR3 length: 16 amino acids. Per the germline V gene, CDR1 is LGHDT and CDR2 is YNNKEL (reference sequence). V was pared by 3 bases and J by 3 bases, with 6 bases of the junction left unmatched. CDR3 amino acids: CASSQAGTGFGNTIYF. For the CDR3, the DNA is TGTGCCAGCAGCCAGGCCGGGACAGGGTTTGGAAACACCATATATTTT.

This chain joins TRBV18 and TRBJ2-1, with 7 bases matching TRBD1. The CDR3 sequence is 14 residues long. V dropped 3 bases and J dropped 7; count of bases not matched to a gene: 6. CDR1 KGHSH and CDR2 LQKENI come from the germline V gene. The CDR3 sequence: CASSPRQGKNEQFF. The CDR3 nucleotides read TGTGCCAGCTCACCCCGACAGGGCAAGAATGAGCAGTTCTTC.